This T cell receptor (beta chain) is from a study of blood T cell repertoires in COVID-19. TCRdb's table, derived via immunoSEQ multiplex PCR, lists solely in-frame clones and lacks some. The top ten clones hold approximately 1.9% of a sample with approximately 300,000 clones, around 85% of them seen once. Sequencing was carried out using PBMCs or T cells enriched from blood (not recorded which). The sequence was obtained from a young woman who had been exposed to COVID-19.

The CDR3 DNA is TGTGCCAGCAGTTCCGGGACAGTCTATAATTCACCCCTCCACTTT. It yields the protein CASSSGTVYNSPLHF. The chain links TRBV2 to TRBJ1-6; 7 positions agree with TRBD1. Losses at the gene ends were 5 bases for V and 3 bases for J; bases not matched to a gene: 4. Germline V gene sequence: CDR1 SNHLY, CDR2 FYNNEI. The CDR3 sequence is 15 residues long.